These T cell receptor beta chains were read from a single sample in a study of T-cell reconstitution after alpha-beta-depleted transplantation in children. TCRdb independently ran MiXCR on the PCR reads; one entry per CDR3 protein. This sample carries about 980,000 distinct CDR3 sequences, 25% to 35% of them seen once, and the ten largest clones take around 30%. The material was PBMCs, mostly from graft donor cells, obtained 360 days after TCRalphabeta/CD19-depleted stem cell transplant. All receptors derive from a boy in the first two years of life who had a stem cell transplant for SCID, so the T cells may come from the graft donor. CDR3s include the opening cysteine and the closing phenylalanine or tryptophan. D genes are given only for firm matches. Only some rows state a clone size, as once, few, many or a class for expanded clones.

TRBJ1-1 . few TRBV9 TGTGCCAGCAGCCCACTTCCCGGGTCAGCCGCGGGGGCTTTCTTT CASSPLPGSAAGAFF
TRBJ1-4 TRBD1 few TRBV5-6 TGTGCCAGCAGCTTGGCTAGGGACAGGGCGAATGAAAAACTGTTTTTT CASSLARDRANEKLFF
TRBJ1-4 . few TRBV6-1 TGTGCCAGCGGTCGACAGGTAGCAACTAATGAAAAACTGTTTTTT CASGRQVATNEKLFF
TRBJ2-2 TRBD2 . TRBV5-1 TGCGCCAGCAGCCTCTTGACTAGCGGGGCAAACACCGGGGAGCTGTTTTTT CASSLLTSGANTGELFF
TRBJ2-1 . . TRBV18 TGTGCCAGCTCAAGTTCCTGGTACAATGAGCAGTTCTTC CASSSSWYNEQFF
TRBJ2-7 TRBD1 many TRBV6-1 TGTGCCAGCAGCCGGGACAGGGCCTACGAGCAGTACTTC CASSRDRAYEQYF
TRBJ2-7 . . TRBV7-8 TGTGCCAGCAGCTTAAGCCCCAGGGGGGTCTACGAGCAGTACTTC CASSLSPRGVYEQYF
TRBJ1-2 . . TRBV27 TGTGCCAGCAGTTTTGGGGTCGGCTATGGCTACACCTTC CASSFGVGYGYTF
TRBJ2-7 TRBD1 . TRBV5-1 TGCGCCAGCAGCGCCGGGACAGGGGTATCGCAACGAAGTTACGAGCAGTACTTC CASSAGTGVSQRSYEQYF
TRBJ2-1 TRBD2 . TRBV5-4 TGTGCCAGCAGCCAGGGACTAGCGGGGGGGGCTGAGCAGTTCTTC CASSQGLAGGAEQFF
TRBJ2-7 . . TRBV15 TGTGCCACCAGCAGCTGGGACTCCAGTTCCTCCTACGAGCAGTACTTC CATSSWDSSSSYEQYF
TRBJ2-1 . many TRBV5-6 TGTGCCAGCAGCTTGGGCAGAGAAAATGAGCAGTTCTTC CASSLGRENEQFF
TRBJ2-1 TRBD2 . TRBV20-1 TGCAGTGCTACCCGACTAGCGGGGGGCGATATCTCCTACAATGAGCAGTTCTTC CSATRLAGGDISYNEQFF